The 3 T cell receptor beta chains below all came from one sample that was sequenced in a study of cytomegalovirus exposure and HLA in healthy donors. Researchers ran the PCR with 60 Vbeta and 13 Jbeta primers. The method was immunoSEQ multiplex PCR; TCRdb's version includes in-frame clones alone and lacks a portion of them. In the table there are approximately 170,000 clones, under 85% of which are singletons. The sequenced sample consisted of PBMCs. These receptors all stem from a woman between 18 and 29 years old in good health and CMV-seropositive.

The CDR3 bases are TGTGCCAGCAGCTTGAGCTGGGGCAGGAACGAGCAGTACTTC. It is translated as CASSLSWGRNEQYF. The chain combines TRBV5-6 with TRBJ2-7; TRBD1 might be the D (5 bases). V shed 1 base and J shed 5 bases, with 13 bases lying between them. The CDR3 length is 14 residues. Per the germline V gene, CDR1 is SGHDT and CDR2 is YYEEEE.

The chain couples TRBV27 to TRBJ2-2, with TRBD2 matching 8 bases. CDR3 size: 14 residues. Unmatched junction bases numbered 4, after V lost 3 bases and J lost 7 bases. Germline V gene data show CDR1 as MNHEY and CDR2 as SMNVEV (reference sequence). Written as DNA, the CDR3 is TGTGCCAGCAGTTTTGCGGGGGGTGGCGGGGAGCTGTTTTTT. This codes for CASSFAGGGGELFF.

V is TRBV4-3 and J is TRBJ2-1; 9 bases are shared with TRBD2. V trimming: 0 bases; J trimming: 8 bases; junction bases outside the gene matches: 2. The length of the CDR3 is 14 residues. CDR1 and CDR2 (germline): LGHNA, YSLEER. The CDR3 nucleotides are TGCGCCAGCAGCCAAGATGCGGGGGGGTATGAGCAGTTCTTC. It encodes CASSQDAGGYEQFF.